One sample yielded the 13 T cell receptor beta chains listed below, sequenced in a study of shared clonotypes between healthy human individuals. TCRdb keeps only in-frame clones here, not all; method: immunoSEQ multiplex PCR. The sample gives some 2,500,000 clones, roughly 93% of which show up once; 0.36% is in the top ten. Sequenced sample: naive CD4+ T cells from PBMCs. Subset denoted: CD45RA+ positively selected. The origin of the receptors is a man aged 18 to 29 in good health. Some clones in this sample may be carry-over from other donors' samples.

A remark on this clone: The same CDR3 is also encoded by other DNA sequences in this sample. The CDR3 sequence is CASTSDMNTEAFF. The CDR3 coding sequence is TGTGCCAGCACCAGTGATATGAACACTGAAGCTTTCTTT. The genes are TRBV2 and TRBJ1-1; no reliable D call. The CDR3 spans 13 residues. Germline V gene lookup returns CDR1 SNHLY and CDR2 FYNNEI. V gave up 7 bases and J gave up 0 bases, with 9 bases separating them.

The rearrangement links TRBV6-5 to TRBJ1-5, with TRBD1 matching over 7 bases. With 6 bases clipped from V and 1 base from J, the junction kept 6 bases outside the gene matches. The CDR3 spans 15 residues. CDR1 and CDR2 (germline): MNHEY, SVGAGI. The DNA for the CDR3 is TGTGCCAGCAGCCGTGGACAGGAAAGCAATCAGCCCCAGCATTTT. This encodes CASSRGQESNQPQHF.

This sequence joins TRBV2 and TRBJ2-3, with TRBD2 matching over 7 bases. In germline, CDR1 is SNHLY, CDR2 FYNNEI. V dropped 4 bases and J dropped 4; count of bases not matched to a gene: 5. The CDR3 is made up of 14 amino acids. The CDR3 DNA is TGTGCCAGCAGTGCTGGCGGGAGTTCAGATACGCAGTATTTT. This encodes CASSAGGSSDTQYF.

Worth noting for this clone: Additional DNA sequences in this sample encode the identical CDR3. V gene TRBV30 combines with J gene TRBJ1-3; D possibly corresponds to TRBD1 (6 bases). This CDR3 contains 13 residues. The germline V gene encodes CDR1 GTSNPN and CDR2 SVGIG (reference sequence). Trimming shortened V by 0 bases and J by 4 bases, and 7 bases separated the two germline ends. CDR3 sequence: CAWSVTGGNTIYF. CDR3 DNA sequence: TGTGCCTGGAGTGTGACAGGCGGAAACACCATATATTTT.

CDR3 nucleotides: TGTGCCAGCAGCTCCGGGGTAAAGGCAGAGACCCAGTACTTC. Protein product: CASSSGVKAETQYF. V gene TRBV13 combines with J gene TRBJ2-5; TRBD2 might be the D (5 bases). Trimming took off 4 bases at V and 4 bases at J, with 13 bases between the two ends. The CDR3 is made up of 14 amino acids. Germline-derived CDR1 and CDR2 are PRHDT and FYEKMQ (reference sequence).

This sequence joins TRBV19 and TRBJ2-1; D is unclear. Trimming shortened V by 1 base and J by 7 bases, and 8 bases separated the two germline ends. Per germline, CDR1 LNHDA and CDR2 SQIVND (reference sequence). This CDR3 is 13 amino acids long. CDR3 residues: CASSIGSENEQFF. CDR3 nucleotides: TGTGCCAGTAGTATAGGGTCCGAGAATGAGCAGTTCTTC.

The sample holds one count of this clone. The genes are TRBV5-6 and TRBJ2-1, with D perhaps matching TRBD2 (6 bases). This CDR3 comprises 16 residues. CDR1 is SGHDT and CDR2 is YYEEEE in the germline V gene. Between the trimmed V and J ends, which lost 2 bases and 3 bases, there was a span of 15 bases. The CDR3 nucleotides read TGTGCCAGCAGCTTCGGGACGGGGGTTAACTACAATGAGCAGTTCTTC. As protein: CASSFGTGVNYNEQFF. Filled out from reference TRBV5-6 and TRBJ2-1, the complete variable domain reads DAGVTQSPTHLIKTRGQQVTLRCSPKSGHDTVSWYQQALGQGPQFIFQYYEEEERQRGNFPDRFSGHQFPNYSSELNVNALLLGDSALYLCASSFGTGVNYNEQFFGPGTRLTVL.

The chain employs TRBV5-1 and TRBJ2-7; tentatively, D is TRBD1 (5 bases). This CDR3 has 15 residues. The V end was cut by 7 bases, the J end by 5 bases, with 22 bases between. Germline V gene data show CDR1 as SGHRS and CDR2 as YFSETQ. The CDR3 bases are TGCGCCAGCGGACCGCAGGGTTTGGGGTTCCACGAGCAGTACTTC. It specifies CASGPQGLGFHEQYF.

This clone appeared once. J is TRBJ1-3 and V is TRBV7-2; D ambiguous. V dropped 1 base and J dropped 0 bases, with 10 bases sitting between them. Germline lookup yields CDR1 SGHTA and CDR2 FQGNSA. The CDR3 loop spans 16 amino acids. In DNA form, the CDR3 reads TGTGCCAGCAGCTTAGAGCAGGCCACCTCTGGAAACACCATATATTTT. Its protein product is CASSLEQATSGNTIYF.

The DNA of the CDR3 is TGTGCCAGCACCCCGCTTTCGGGGCCCGGGGAGACCCAGTACTTC. Its translation: CASTPLSGPGETQYF. The rearrangement links TRBV6-6 to TRBJ2-5, with D possibly being TRBD1 or TRBD2 (5 bases each). The germline CDR1 and CDR2 sequences are MNHNY and SVGAGI (reference sequence). V shed 7 bases and J shed 5 bases, with 20 bases lying between them. The CDR3 loop spans 15 amino acids.

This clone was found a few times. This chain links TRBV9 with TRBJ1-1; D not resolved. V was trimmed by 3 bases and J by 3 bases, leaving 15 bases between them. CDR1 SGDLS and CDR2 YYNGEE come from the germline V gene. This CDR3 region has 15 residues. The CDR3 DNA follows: TGTGCCAGCAGCGAGAGAGGGCTAGAGGACACTGAAGCTTTCTTT. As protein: CASSERGLEDTEAFF.

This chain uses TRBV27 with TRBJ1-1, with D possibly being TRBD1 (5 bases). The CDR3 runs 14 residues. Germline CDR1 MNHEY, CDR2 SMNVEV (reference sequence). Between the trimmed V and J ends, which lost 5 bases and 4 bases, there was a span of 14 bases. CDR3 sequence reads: CASSRVGQATEAFF. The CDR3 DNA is TGTGCCAGCAGTAGAGTGGGGCAGGCCACTGAAGCTTTCTTT.

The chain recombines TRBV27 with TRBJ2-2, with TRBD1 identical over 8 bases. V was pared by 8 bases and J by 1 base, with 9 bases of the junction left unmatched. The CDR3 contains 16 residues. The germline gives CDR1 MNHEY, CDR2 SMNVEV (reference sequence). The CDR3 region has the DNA TGTGCCAGCCCGAACCCAGGACAGGGGAACACCGGGGAGCTGTTTTTT. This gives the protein CASPNPGQGNTGELFF.